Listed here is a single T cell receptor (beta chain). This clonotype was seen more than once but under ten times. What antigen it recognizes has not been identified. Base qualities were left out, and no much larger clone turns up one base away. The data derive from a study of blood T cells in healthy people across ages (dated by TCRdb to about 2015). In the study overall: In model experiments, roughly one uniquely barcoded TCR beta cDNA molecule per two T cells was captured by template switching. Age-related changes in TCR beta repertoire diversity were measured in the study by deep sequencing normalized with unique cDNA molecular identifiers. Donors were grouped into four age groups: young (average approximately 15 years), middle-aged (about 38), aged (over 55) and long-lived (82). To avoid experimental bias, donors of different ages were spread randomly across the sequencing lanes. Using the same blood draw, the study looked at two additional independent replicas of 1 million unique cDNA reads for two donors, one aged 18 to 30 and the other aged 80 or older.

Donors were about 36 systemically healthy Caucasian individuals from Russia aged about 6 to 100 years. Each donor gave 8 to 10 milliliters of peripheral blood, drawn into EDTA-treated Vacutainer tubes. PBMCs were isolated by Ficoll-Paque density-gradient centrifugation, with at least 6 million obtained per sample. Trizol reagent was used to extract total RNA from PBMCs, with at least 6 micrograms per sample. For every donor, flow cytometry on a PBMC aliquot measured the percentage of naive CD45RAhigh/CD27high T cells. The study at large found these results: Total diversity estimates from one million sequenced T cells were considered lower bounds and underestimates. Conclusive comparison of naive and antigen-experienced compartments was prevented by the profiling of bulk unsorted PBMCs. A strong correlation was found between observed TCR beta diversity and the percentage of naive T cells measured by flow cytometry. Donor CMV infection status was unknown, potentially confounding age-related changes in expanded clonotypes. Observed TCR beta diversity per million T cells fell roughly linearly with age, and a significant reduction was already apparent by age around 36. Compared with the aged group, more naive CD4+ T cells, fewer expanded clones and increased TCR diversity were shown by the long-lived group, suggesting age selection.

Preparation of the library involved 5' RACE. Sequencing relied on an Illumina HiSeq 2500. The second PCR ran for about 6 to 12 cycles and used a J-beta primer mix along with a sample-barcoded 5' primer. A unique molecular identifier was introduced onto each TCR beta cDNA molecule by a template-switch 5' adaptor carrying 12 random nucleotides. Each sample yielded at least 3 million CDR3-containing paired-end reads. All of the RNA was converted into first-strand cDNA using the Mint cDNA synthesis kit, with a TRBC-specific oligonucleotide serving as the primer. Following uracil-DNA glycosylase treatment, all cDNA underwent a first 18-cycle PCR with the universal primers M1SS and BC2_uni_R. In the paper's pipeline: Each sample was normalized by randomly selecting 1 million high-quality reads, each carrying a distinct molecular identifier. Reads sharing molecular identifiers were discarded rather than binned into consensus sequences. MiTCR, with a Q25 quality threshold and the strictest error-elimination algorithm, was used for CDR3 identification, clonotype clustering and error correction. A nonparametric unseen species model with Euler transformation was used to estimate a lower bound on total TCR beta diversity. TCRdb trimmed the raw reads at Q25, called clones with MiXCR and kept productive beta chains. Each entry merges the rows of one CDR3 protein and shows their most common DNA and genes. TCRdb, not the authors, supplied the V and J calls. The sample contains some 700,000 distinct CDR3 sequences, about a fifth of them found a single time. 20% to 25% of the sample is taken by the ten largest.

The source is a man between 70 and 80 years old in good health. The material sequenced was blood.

The DNA sequence is given as TGCGCCAGCAGCCAAGAGGGAGGACTAATATACAATGAGCAGTTCTTC. It is translated as CASSQEGGLIYNEQFF. The V and J genes are TRBV4-1 and TRBJ2-1, with TRBD2 as a weak D call on 6 bases. A distance of 13 bases separates the germline ends of V and J, which lose 0 bases and 4 bases respectively. Based on the germline V gene, the CDR1 and CDR2 sequences are MGHRA and YSYEKL. The CDR3 covers 16 residues, taking in both the cysteine and the phenylalanine. CDR3 DNA is the only sequence kept; it has 48 bases, read in frame from the first base.